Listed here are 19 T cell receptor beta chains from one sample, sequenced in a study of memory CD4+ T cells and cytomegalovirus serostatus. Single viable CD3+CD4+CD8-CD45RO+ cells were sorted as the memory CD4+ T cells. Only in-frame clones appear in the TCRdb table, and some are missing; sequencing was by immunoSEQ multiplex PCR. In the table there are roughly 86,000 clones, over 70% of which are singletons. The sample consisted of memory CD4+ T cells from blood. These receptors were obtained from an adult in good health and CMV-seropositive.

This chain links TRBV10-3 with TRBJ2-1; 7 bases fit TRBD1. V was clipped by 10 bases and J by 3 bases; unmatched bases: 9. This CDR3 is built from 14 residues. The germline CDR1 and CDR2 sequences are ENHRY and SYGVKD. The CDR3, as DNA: TGTGCCACCAAACAGGGGATCCTCTACAATGAGCAGTTCTTC. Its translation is CATKQGILYNEQFF.

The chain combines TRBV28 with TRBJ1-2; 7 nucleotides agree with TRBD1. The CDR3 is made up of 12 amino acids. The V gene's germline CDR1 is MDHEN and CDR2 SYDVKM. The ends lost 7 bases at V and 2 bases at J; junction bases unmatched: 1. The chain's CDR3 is CASKDRNYGYTF. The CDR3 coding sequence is TGTGCCAGCAAGGACAGGAACTATGGCTACACCTTC.

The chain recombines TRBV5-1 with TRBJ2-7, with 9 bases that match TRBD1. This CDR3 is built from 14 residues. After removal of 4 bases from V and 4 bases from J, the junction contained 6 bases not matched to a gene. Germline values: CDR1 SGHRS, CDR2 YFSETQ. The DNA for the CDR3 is TGCGCCAGCAGCAAAACGGGACAGGGATACGAGCAGTACTTC. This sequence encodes CASSKTGQGYEQYF.

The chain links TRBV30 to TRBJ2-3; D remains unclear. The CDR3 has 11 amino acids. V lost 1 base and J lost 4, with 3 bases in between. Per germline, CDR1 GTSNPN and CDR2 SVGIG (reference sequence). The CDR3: CAWSDADTQYF. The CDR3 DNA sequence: TGTGCCTGGAGTGACGCAGATACGCAGTATTTT.

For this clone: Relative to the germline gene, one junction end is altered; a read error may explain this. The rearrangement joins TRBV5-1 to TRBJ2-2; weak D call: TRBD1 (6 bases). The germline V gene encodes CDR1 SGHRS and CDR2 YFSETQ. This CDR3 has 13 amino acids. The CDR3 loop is CASSLGATGELFF. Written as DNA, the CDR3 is TGCGCCAGCAGTTTGGGGGCGACCGGGGAGCTGTTTTTT.

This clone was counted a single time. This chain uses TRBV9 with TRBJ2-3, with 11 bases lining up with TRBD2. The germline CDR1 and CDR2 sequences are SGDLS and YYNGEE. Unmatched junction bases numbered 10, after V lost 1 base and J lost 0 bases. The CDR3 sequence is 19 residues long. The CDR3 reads CASSVTGLAAVVSTDTQYF. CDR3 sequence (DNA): TGTGCCAGCAGCGTAACGGGACTAGCGGCAGTGGTGAGCACAGATACGCAGTATTTT.

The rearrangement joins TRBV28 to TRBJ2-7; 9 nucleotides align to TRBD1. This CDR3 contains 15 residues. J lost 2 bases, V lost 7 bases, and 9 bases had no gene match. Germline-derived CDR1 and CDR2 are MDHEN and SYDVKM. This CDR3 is CASTTARQGAYEQYF. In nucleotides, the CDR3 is TGTGCCAGCACTACAGCCAGACAGGGGGCCTACGAGCAGTACTTC.

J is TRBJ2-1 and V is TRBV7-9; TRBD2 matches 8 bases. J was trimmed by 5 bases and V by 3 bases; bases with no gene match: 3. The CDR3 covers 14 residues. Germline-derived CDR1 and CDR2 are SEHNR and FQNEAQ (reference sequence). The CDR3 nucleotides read TGTGCCAGCAGCTTCGGCGGGAGGAACAATGAGCAGTTCTTC. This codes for CASSFGGRNNEQFF.

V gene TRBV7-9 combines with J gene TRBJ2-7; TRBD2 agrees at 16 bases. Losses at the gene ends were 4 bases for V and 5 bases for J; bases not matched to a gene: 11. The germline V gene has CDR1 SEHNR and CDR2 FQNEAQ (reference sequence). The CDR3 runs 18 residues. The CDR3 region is CASSSLGTSGRANDEQYF. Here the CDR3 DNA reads TGTGCCAGCAGCTCGCTTGGGACTAGCGGGAGGGCCAACGACGAGCAGTACTTC.

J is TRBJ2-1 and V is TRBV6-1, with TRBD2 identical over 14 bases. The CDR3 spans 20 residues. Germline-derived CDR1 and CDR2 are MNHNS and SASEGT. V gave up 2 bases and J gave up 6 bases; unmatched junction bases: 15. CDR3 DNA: TGTGCCAGCAGTGAATTCCGACCGGGACTAGCGGGAGTAGGACCCAATGAGCAGTTCTTC. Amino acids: CASSEFRPGLAGVGPNEQFF.

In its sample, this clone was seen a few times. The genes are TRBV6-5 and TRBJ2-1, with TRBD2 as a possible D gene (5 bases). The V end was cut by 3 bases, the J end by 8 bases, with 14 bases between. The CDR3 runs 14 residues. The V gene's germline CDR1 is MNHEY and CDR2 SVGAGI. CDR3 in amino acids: CASSYRAFGDEQFF. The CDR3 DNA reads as TGTGCCAGCAGTTATCGGGCCTTCGGGGATGAGCAGTTCTTC.

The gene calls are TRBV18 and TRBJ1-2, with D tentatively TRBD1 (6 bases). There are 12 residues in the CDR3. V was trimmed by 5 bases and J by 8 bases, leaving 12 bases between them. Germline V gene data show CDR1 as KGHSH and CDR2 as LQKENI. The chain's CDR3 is CASSINRDGYTF. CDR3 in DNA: TGTGCCAGCTCAATAAACAGGGACGGCTACACCTTC.

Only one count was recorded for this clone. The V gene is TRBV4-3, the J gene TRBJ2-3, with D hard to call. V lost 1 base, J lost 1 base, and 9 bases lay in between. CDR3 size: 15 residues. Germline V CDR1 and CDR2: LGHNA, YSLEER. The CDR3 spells CASSQAITRTDTQYF. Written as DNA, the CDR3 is TGCGCCAGCAGCCAAGCTATAACCCGCACAGATACGCAGTATTTT.

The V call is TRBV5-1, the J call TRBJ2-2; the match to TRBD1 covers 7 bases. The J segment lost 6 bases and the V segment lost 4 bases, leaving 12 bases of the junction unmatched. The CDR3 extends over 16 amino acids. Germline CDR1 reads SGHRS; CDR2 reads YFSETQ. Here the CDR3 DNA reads TGCGCCAGCAGCGCTACCGGGACAGTATTCGCCGGGGAGCTGTTTTTT. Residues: CASSATGTVFAGELFF.

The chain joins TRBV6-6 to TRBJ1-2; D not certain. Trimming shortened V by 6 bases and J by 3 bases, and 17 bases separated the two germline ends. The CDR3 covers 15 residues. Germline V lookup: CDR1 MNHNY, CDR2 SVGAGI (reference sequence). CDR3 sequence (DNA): TGTGCCAGCAGCTCCAGAACCCGTGGGGACTATGGCTACACCTTC. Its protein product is CASSSRTRGDYGYTF.

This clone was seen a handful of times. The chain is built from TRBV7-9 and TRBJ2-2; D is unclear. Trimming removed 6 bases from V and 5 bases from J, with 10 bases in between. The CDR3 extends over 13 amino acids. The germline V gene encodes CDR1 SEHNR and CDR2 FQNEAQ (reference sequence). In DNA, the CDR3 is TGTGCCAGCAGGAGGACCGGGACCGGGGAGCTGTTTTTT. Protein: CASRRTGTGELFF. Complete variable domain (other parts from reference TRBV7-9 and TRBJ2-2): DTGVSQNPRHKITKRGQNVTFRCDPISEHNRLYWYRQTLGQGPEFLTYFQNEAQLEKSRLLSDRFSAERPKGSFSTLEIQRTEQGDSAMYLCASRRTGTGELFFGEGSRLTVL.

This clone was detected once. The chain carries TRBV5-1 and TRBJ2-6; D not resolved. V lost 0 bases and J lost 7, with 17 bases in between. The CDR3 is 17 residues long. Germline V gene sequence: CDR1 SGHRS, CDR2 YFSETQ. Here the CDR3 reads CASSLALTAGRANVLTF. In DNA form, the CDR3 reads TGCGCCAGCAGCTTGGCCTTAACGGCCGGGCGAGCCAACGTCCTGACTTTC.

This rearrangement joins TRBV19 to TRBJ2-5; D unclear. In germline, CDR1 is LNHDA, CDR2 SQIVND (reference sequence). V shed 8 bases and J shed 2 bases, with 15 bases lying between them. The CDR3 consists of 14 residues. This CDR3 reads CASDNGLGQETQYF. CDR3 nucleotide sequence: TGTGCCAGTGATAACGGCCTCGGACAAGAGACCCAGTACTTC.

CDR3 sequence: CASSTRQGATYNYGYTF. The CDR3 bases are TGTGCCAGCAGCACAAGACAGGGGGCGACCTATAACTATGGCTACACCTTC. The genes are TRBV7-8 and TRBJ1-2, with 10 bases lining up with TRBD1. The CDR3 is 17 residues long. Germline CDR1 is SGHVS and CDR2 is FQNEAQ. J gave up 1 base and V 5 bases, and 10 bases lay outside the gene matches.